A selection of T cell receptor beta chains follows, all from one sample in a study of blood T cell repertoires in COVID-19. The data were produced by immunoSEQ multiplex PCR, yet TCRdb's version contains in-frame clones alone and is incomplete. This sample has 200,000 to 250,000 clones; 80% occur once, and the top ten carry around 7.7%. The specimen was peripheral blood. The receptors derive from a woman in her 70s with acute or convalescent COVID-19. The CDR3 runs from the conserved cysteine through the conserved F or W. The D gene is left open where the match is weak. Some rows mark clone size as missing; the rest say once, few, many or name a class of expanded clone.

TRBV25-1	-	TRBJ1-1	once	CASSIKMNTEAFF	TGTGCCAGCAGTATCAAAATGAACACTGAAGCTTTCTTT
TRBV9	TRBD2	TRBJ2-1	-	CASSAVAGAQFF	TGTGCCAGCAGCGCCGTAGCGGGGGCGCAGTTCTTC
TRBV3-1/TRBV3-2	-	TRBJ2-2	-	CASSQAPSEGLFF	TGTGCCAGCAGCCAAGCCCCTTCGGAGGGGCTGTTTTTT
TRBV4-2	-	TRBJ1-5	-	CASSQDGQHQPQHF	TGTGCCAGCAGCCAAGATGGACAGCATCAGCCCCAGCATTTT
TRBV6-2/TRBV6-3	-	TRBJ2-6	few	CASSYRGSGANVLTF	TGTGCCAGCAGTTACAGAGGTTCTGGGGCCAACGTCCTGACTTTC
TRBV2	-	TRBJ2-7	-	CASSLNFSYEQYF	TGTGCCAGCAGCCTTAATTTCTCCTACGAGCAGTACTTC
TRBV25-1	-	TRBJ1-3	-	CASSDPGTPGNTIYF	TGTGCCAGCAGTGACCCCGGGACACCCGGAAACACCATATATTTT
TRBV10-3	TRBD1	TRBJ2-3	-	CAISAGRGTDTQYF	TGTGCCATCAGTGCCGGCAGGGGGACAGATACGCAGTATTTT
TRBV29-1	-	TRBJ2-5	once	CSVGLQETQYF	TGCAGCGTTGGCCTACAAGAGACCCAGTACTTC
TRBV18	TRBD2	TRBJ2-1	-	CASSTAAGGKFF	TGTGCCAGCTCCACAGCGGCGGGGGGGAAGTTCTTC
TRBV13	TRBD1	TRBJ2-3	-	CASSRPGGSGQGADTQYF	TGTGCCAGCAGCCGACCAGGAGGGTCGGGACAGGGCGCAGATACGCAGTATTTT
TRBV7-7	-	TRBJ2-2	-	CASSPDLNTGELFF	TGTGCCAGCAGCCCAGACTTGAACACCGGGGAGCTGTTTTTT
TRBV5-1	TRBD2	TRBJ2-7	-	CASSSRDYGSYEQYF	TGCGCCAGCAGCTCCCGGGACTATGGCTCCTACGAGCAGTACTTC
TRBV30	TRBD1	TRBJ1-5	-	CAWEQGGNQPQHF	TGTGCCTGGGAACAGGGGGGGAATCAGCCCCAGCATTTT
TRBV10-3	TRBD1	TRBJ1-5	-	CAISAGQGNQPQHF	TGTGCCATCAGTGCGGGACAGGGCAATCAGCCCCAGCATTTT
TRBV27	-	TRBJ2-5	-	CASSWEREETQYF	TGTGCCAGCAGTTGGGAGAGGGAAGAGACCCAGTACTTC
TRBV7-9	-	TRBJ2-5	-	CASSPGRETQYF	TGTGCCAGCAGCCCAGGGCGAGAGACCCAGTACTTC
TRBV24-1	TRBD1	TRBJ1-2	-	CATSDHRQGRGGYTF	TGTGCCACCAGTGATCATAGACAGGGCAGGGGTGGCTACACCTTC
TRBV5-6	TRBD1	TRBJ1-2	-	CASSLGDRGFYGYTF	TGTGCCAGCAGCTTGGGGGACAGGGGGTTCTATGGCTACACCTTC
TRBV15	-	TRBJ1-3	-	CATSRDLRSPGNTIYF	TGTGCCACCAGCAGAGATCTTCGGTCCCCGGGAAACACCATATATTTT
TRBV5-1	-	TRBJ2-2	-	CASSLLGPFTGELFF	TGCGCCAGCAGCTTACTAGGACCCTTCACCGGGGAGCTGTTTTTT
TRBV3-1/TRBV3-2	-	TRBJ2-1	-	CASSQVPDEQFF	TGTGCCAGCAGCCAAGTTCCTGATGAGCAGTTCTTC
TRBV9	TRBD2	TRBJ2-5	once	CASSVAGGPGETQYF	TGTGCCAGCAGCGTAGCGGGGGGTCCGGGAGAGACCCAGTACTTC
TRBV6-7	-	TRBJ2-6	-	CASYPGGLPGANVLTF	TGTGCCAGCTACCCCGGGGGGCTGCCTGGGGCCAACGTCCTGACTTTC
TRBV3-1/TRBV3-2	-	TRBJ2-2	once	CASSQAQDIGELFF	TGTGCCAGCAGCCAAGCACAGGATATCGGGGAGCTGTTTTTT
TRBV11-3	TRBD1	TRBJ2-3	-	CASSLGQGTDTQYF	TGTGCCAGCAGCCTTGGACAGGGCACAGATACGCAGTATTTT
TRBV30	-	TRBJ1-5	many	CAWSVGGDQPQHF	TGTGCCTGGAGTGTGGGGGGAGATCAGCCCCAGCATTTT